This T cell receptor (beta chain) was obtained from a study of cytomegalovirus exposure and HLA in healthy donors. Study observations and caveats: Researchers reported that three CMV-associated chains were confirmed in vitro as CMV antigen-specific.

Note on this clone: Antigen specificity is unknown.

Germline V CDR1 and CDR2: SGHVS, FQNEAQ. V shed 5 bases and J shed 6 bases, with 16 bases lying between them. The CDR3 has 14 residues. The PCR was carried out with 60 Vbeta primers and 13 Jbeta primers. TCRdb keeps only in-frame clones here, not all; method: immunoSEQ multiplex PCR. The table includes roughly 130,000 clones, under 80% detected once. Healthy bone marrow donors made up the donor group. This sequence originates from a man between 18 and 29 years old in good health and CMV-seropositive. The sequenced sample was PBMCs. The chain couples TRBV7-8 to TRBJ1-2; tentatively, D is TRBD1 (6 bases). For the CDR3, the DNA is TGTGCCAGCAGCGTTCGAGGCAGGGGAGATGGCTACACCTTC. Protein sequence: CASSVRGRGDGYTF.